Sequencing of this T cell receptor beta chain was carried out in a study of T cells in localized non-small cell lung cancer. The study's findings and limits: Uninvolved adjacent lung showed peak T cell clonality, exceeding tumor. Heterogeneity cannot be ruled out, as sequencing used one tumor region only.

Concerning this clone: The antigen is unknown.

Measured with immunoSEQ multiplex PCR; TCRdb has only the in-frame clones, and not every one. This table has tens of thousands of clones, about 88% appearing once. The receptor was isolated from a female donor older than 55 with stage I lung adenocarcinoma. The sample here was peripheral blood, taken before any cancer treatment.

In nucleotides, the CDR3 is TGCGCCAGCAGCTGGGACGGACAGGGGCAATTGACCCAGTACTTC. Protein: CASSWDGQGQLTQYF. The rearrangement uses TRBV5-1 and TRBJ2-5; 9 bases are shared with TRBD1. This CDR3 spans 15 amino acids. Germline assignment: CDR1 SGHRS and CDR2 YFSETQ. Trimming took 3 bases from V and 7 from J; bases not matched to a gene: 10.